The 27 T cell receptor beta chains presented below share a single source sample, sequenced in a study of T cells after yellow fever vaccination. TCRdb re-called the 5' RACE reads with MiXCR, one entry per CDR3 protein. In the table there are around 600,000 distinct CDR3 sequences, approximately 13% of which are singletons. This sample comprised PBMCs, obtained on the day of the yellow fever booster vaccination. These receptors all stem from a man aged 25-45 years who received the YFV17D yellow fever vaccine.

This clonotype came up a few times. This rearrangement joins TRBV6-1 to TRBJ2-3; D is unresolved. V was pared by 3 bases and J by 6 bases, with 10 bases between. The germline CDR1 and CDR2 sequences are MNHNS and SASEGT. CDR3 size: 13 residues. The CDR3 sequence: CASSEEWTDTQYF. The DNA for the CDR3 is TGTGCCAGCAGTGAGGAGTGGACGGATACGCAGTATTTT.

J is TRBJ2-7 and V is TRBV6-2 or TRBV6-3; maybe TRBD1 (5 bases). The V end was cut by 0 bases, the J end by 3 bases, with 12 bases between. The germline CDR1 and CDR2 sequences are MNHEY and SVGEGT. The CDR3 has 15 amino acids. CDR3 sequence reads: CASSYSRTTRYEQYF. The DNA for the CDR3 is TGTGCCAGCAGTTACTCACGGACAACGCGCTACGAGCAGTACTTC.

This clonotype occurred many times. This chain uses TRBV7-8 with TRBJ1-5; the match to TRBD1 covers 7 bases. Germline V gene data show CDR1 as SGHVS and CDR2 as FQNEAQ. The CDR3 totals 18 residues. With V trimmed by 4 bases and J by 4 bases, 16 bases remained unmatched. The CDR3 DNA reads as TGTGCCAGCAGCTCACCAAATCCGATGACAGGGCTGAATCAGCCCCAGCATTTT. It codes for CASSSPNPMTGLNQPQHF. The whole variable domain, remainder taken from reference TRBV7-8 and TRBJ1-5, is GAGVSQSPRYKVAKRGQDVALRCDPISGHVSLFWYQQALGQGPEFLTYFQNEAQLDKSGLPSDRFFAERPEGSVSTLKIQRTQQEDSAVYLCASSSPNPMTGLNQPQHFGDGTRLSIL.

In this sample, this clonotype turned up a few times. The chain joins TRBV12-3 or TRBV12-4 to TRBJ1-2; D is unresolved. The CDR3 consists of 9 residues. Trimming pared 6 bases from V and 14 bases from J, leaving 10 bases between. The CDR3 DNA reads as TGTGCCAGCAGCTATCCTAATACCTTC. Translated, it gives CASSYPNTF.

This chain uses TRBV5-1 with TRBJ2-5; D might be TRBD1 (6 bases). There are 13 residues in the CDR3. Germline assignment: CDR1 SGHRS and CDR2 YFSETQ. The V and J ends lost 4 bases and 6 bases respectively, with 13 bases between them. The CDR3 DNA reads TGCGCCAGCAGCGATGGAAGGGGGAAGACCCAGTACTTC. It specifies CASSDGRGKTQYF.

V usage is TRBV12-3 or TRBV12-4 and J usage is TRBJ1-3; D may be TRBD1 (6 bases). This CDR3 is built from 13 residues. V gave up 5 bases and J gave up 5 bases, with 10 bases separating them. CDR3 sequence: CASSTGTRNTIYF. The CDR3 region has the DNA TGTGCCAGCAGTACCGGGACAAGAAACACCATATATTTT.

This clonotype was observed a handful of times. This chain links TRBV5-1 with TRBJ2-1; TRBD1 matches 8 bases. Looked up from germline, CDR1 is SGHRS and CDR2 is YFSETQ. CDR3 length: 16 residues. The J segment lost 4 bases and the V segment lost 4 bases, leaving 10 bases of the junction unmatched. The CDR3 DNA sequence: TGCGCCAGCAGCGGAACCGGGACAGGCGTGTACAATGAGCAGTTCTTC. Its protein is CASSGTGTGVYNEQFF. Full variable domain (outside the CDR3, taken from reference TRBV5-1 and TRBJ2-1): KAGVTQTPRYLIKTRGQQVTLSCSPISGHRSVSWYQQTPGQGLQFLFEYFSETQRNKGNFPGRFSGRQFSNSRSEMNVSTLELGDSALYLCASSGTGTGVYNEQFFGPGTRLTVL.

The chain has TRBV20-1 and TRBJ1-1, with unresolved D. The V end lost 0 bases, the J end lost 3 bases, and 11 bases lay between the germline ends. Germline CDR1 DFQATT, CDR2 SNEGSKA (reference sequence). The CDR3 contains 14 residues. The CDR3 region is CSARDGAFDTEAFF. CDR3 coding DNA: TGCAGTGCTAGAGATGGCGCCTTTGACACTGAAGCTTTCTTT.

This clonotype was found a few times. CDR3 amino acids: CATSDSLGGNIQYF. The CDR3 nucleotides are TGTGCCACCAGTGACAGTCTAGGGGGGAACATTCAGTACTTC. The V call is TRBV24-1, the J call TRBJ2-4; TRBD1 or TRBD2 may be the D gene (6 bases each). Trimming stripped 4 bases from V and 7 bases from J, with 13 bases between. The germline CDR1 and CDR2 sequences are KGHDR and SFDVKD. There are 14 residues in the CDR3.

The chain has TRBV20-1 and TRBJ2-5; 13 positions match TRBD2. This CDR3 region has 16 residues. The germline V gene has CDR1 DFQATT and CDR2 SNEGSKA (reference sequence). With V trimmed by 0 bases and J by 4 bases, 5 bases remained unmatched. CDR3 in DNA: TGCAGTGCTAGAGAAACTAGCGGGAGGGCGATAGAGACCCAGTACTTC. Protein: CSARETSGRAIETQYF.

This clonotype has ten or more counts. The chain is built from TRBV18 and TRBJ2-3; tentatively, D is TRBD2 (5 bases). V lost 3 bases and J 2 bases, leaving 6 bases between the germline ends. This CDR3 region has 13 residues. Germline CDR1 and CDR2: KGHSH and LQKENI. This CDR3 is CASSPGDTDTQYF. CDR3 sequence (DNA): TGTGCCAGCTCACCGGGAGACACAGATACGCAGTATTTT.

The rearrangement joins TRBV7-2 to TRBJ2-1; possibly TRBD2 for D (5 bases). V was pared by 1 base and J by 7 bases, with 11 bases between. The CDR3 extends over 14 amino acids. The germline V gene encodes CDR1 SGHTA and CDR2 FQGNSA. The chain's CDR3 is CASSLVATSNEQFF. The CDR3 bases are TGTGCCAGCAGCTTAGTAGCGACATCGAATGAGCAGTTCTTC.

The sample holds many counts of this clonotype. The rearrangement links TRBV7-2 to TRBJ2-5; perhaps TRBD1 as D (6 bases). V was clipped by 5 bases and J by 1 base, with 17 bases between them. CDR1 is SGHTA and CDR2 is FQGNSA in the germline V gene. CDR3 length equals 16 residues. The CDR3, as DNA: TGTGCCAGCAGCACATCCAGGGGTAGTCGCCAAGAGACCCAGTACTTC. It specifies CASSTSRGSRQETQYF.

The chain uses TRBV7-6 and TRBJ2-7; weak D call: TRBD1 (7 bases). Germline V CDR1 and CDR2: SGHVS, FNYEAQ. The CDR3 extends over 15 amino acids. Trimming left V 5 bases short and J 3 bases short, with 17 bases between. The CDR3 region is CASSLEEGAGYEQYF. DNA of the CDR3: TGTGCCAGCAGCCTGGAGGAGGGGGCCGGCTACGAGCAGTACTTC.

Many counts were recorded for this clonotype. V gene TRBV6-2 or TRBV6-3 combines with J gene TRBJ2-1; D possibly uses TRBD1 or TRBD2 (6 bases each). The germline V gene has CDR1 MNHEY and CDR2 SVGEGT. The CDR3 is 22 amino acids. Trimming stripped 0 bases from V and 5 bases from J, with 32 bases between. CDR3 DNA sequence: TGTGCCAGCAGTTACTCGGGTTGGGGGGCCTACAATCCGGGAGTTGGAAACAATGAGCAGTTCTTC. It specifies CASSYSGWGAYNPGVGNNEQFF.

This chain's CDR3 is CASSLGPAGDTQYF. The DNA for the CDR3 is TGTGCCAGCAGCTTGGGCCCAGCCGGGGATACGCAGTATTTT. This chain uses TRBV5-5 with TRBJ2-3; D is undetermined. The germline CDR1 and CDR2 sequences are SGHKS and YYEKEE (reference sequence). V lost 0 bases and J 6 bases, leaving 11 bases between the germline ends. The CDR3 contains 14 residues.

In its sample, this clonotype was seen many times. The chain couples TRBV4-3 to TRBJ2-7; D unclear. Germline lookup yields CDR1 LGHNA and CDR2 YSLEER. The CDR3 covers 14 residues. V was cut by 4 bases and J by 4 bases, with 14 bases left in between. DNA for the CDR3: TGCGCCAGCAGCCCCAACCGTTTTAGGTACGAGCAGTACTTC. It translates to CASSPNRFRYEQYF.

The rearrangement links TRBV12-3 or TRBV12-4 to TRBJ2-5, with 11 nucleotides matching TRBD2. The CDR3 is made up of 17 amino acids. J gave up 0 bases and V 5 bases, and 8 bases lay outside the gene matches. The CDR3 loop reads CASSRRTSGRHQETQYF. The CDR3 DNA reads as TGTGCCAGCAGTCGCCGAACTAGCGGGAGACACCAAGAGACCCAGTACTTC.

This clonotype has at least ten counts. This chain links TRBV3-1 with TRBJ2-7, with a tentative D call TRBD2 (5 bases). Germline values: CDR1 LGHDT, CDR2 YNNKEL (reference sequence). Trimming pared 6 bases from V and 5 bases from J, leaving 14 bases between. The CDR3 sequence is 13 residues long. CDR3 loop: CASRPPGSNEQYF. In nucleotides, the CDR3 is TGTGCCAGCAGGCCGCCGGGGTCCAACGAGCAGTACTTC.

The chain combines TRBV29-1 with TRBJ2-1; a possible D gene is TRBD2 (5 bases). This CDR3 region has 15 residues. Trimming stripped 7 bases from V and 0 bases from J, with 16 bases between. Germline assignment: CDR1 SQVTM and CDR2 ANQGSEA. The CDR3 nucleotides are TGCAGCGCAGAAAGCGGCCGGAGCTCCTACAATGAGCAGTTCTTC. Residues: CSAESGRSSYNEQFF.

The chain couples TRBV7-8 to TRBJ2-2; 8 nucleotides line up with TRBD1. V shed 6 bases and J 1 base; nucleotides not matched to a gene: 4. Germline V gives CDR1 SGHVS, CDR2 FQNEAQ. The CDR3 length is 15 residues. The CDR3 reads CASSAGTGNTGELFF. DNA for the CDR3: TGTGCCAGCAGTGCCGGGACAGGGAACACCGGGGAGCTGTTTTTT.

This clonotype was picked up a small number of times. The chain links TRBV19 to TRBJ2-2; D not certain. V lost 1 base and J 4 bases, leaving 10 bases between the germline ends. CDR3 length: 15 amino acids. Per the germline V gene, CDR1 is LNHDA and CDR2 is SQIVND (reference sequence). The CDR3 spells CASSIAGSRTGELFF. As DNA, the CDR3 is TGTGCCAGTAGTATAGCGGGTTCTCGCACCGGGGAGCTGTTTTTT.

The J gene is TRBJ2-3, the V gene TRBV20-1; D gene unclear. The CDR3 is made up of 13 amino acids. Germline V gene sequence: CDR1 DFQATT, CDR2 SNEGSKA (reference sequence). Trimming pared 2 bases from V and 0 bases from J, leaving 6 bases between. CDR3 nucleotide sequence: TGCAGTGCTAGAAAGGACAGCACAGATACGCAGTATTTT. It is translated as CSARKDSTDTQYF.

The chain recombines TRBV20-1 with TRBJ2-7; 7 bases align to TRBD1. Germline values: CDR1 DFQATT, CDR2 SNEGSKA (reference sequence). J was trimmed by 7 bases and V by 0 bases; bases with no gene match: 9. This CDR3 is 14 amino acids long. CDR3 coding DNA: TGCAGTGCTAGAGATGGGACAGACTTAGGGGAGCAGTACTTC. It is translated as CSARDGTDLGEQYF.

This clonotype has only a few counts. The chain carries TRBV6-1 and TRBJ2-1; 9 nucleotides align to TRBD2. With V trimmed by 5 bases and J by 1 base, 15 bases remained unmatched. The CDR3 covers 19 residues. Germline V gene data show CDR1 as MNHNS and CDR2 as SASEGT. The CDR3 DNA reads TGTGCCAGCAGTAATAGGCGGACTAGGGCGGGAGGGTCCTACAATGAGCAGTTCTTC. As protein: CASSNRRTRAGGSYNEQFF.

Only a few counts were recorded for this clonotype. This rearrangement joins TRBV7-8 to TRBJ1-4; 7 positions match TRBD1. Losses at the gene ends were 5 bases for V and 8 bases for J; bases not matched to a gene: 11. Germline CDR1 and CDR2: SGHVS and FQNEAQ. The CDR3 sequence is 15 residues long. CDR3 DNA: TGTGCCAGCAGCAACCAACAGGGGATCGGCGAAAAACTGTTTTTT. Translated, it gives CASSNQQGIGEKLFF.

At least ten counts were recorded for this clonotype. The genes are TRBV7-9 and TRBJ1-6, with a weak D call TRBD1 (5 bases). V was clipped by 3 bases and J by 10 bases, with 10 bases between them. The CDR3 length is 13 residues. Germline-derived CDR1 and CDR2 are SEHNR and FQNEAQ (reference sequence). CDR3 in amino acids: CASSFPGGSPLHF. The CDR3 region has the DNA TGTGCCAGCAGCTTTCCCGGGGGATCACCCCTCCACTTT.